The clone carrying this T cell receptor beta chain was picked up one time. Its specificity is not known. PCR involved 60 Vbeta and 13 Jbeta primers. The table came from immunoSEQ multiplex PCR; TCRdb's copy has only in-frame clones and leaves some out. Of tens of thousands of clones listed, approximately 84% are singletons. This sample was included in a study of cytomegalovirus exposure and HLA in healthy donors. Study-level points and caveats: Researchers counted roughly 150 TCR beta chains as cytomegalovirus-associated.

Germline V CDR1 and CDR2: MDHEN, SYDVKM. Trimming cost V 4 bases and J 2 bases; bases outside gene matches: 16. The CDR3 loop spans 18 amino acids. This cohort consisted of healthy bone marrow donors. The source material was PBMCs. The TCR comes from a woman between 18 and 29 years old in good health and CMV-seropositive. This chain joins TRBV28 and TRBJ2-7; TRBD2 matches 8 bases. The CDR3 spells CASSSHPGTSSSAYEQYF. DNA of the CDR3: TGTGCCAGCAGTTCTCACCCCGGGACTAGTTCCTCGGCCTACGAGCAGTACTTC. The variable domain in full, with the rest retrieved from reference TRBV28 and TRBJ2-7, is DVKVTQSSRYLVKRTGEKVFLECVQDMDHENMFWYRQDPGLGLRLIYFSYDVKMKEKGDIPEGYSVSREKKERFSLILESASTNQTSMYLCASSSHPGTSSSAYEQYFGPGTRLTVT.